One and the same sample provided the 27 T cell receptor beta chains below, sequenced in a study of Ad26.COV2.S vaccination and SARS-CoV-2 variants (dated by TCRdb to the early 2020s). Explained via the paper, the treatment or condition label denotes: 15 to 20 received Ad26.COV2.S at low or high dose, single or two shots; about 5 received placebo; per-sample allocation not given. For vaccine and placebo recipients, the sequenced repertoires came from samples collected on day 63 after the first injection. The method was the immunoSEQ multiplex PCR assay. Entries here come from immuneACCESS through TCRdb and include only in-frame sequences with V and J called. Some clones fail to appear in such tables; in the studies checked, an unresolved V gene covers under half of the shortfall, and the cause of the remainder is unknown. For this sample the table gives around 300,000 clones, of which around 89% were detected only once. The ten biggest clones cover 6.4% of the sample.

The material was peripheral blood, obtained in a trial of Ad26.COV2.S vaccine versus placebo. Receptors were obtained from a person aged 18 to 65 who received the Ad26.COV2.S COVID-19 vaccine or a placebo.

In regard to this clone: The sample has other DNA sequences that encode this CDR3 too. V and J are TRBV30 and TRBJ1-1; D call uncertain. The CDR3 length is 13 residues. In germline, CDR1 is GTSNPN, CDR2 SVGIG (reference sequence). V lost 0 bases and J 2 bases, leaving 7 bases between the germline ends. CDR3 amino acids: CAWSVAGNTEAFF. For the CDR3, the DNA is TGTGCCTGGAGTGTAGCTGGTAACACTGAAGCTTTCTTT.

The CDR3 bases are TGTGCCAGCAGCGGCATGGTTGAAAAACTGTTTTTT. Residues: CASSGMVEKLFF. This chain links TRBV9 with TRBJ1-4; D gene unclear. CDR1 and CDR2 from the germline V gene are SGDLS and YYNGEE. The CDR3 has 12 residues. V lost 3 bases and J lost 7, with 7 bases in between.

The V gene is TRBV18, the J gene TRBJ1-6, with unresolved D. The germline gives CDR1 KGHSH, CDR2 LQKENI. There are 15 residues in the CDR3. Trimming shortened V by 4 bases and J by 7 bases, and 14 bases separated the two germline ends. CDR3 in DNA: TGTGCCAGCTCACTCCGGACGGGAGACAATTCACCCCTCCACTTT. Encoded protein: CASSLRTGDNSPLHF.

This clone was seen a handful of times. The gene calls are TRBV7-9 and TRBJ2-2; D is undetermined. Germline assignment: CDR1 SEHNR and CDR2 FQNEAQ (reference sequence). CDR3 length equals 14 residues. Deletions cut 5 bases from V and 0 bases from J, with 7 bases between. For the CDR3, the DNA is TGTGCCAGCAGCCATCGGGCGAACACCGGGGAGCTGTTTTTT. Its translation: CASSHRANTGELFF.

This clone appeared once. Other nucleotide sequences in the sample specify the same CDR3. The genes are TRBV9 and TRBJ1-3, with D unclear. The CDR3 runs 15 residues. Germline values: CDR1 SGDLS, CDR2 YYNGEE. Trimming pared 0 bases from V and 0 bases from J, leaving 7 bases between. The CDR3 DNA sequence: TGTGCCAGCAGCGTAGGATCCCTCTCTGGAAACACCATATATTTT. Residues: CASSVGSLSGNTIYF.

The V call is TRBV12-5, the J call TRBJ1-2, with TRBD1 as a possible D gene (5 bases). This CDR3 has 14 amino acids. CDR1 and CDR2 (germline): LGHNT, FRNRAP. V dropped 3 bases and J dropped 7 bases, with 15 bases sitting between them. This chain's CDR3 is CASGFTGTKGGYTF. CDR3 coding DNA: TGTGCTAGTGGTTTTACAGGTACGAAAGGTGGCTACACCTTC.

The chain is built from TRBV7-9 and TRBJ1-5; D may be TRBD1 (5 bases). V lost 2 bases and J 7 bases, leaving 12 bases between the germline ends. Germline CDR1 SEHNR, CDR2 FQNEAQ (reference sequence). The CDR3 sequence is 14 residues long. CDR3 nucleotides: TGTGCCAGCAGCTTAAGCCCGGGGACCCAGCCCCAGCATTTT. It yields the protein CASSLSPGTQPQHF.

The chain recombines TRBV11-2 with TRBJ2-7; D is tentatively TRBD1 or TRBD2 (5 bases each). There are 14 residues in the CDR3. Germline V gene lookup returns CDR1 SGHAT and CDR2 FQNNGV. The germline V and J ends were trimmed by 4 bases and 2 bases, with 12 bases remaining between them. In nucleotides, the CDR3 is TGTGCCAGCAGCTCGATGGGGGTAGCCTACGAGCAGTACTTC. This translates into CASSSMGVAYEQYF.

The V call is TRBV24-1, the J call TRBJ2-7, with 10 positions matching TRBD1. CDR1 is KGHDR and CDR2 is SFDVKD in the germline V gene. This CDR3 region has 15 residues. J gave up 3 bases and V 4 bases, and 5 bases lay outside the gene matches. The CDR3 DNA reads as TGTGCCACCAGTGAATCAGGACAGGGGGGCTACGAGCAGTACTTC. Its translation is CATSESGQGGYEQYF.

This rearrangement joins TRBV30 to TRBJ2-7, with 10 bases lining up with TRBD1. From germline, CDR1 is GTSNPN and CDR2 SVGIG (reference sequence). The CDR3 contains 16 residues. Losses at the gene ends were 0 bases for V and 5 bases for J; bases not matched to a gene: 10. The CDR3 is CAWSVPGDRGRHEQYF. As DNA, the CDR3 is TGTGCCTGGAGTGTCCCGGGGGACAGGGGACGCCACGAGCAGTACTTC.

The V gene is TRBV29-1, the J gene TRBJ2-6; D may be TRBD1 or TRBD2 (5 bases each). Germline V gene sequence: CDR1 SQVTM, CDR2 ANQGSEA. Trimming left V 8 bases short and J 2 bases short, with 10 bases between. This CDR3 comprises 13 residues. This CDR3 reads CSTQGPGANVLTF. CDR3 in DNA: TGCAGCACCCAGGGACCTGGGGCCAACGTCCTGACTTTC.

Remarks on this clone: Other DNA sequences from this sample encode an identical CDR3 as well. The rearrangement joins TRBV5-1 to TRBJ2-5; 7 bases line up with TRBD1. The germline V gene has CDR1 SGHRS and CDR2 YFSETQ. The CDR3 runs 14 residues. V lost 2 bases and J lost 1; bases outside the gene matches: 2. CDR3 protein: CASSLGTVQETQYF. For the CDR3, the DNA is TGCGCCAGCAGCTTAGGGACAGTCCAAGAGACCCAGTACTTC.

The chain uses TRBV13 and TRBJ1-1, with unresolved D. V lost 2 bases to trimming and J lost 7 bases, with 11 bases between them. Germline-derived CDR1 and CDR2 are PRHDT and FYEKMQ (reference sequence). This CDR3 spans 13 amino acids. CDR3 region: CASSLRAGNEAFF. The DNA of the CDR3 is TGTGCCAGCAGCTTACGGGCAGGTAATGAAGCTTTCTTT.

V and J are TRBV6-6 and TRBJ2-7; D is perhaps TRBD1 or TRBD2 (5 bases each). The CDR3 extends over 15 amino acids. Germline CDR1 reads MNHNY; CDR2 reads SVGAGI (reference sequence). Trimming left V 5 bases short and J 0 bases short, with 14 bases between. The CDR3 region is CASSTPGHLSYEQYF. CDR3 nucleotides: TGTGCCAGCAGTACCCCGGGGCACCTCTCCTACGAGCAGTACTTC.

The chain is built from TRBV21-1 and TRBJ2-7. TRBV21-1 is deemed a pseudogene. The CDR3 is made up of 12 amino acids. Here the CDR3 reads CASSKTSARQYF. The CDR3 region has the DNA TGTGCCAGCAGCAAAACCTCGGCACGACAGTACTTC.

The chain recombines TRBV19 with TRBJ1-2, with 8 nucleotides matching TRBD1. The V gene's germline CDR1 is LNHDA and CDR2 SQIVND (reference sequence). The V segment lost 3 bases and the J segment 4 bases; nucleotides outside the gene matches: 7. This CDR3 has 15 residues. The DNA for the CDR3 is TGTGCCAGTAGTATTAACTCAGGGGGCGTCTATGGCTACACCTTC. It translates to CASSINSGGVYGYTF.

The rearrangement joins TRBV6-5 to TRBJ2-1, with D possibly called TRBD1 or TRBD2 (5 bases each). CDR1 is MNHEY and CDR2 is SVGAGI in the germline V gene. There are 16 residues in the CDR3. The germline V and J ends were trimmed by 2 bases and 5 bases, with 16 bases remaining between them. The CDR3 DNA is TGTGCCAGCAGTTACCCATCCGGGACCCATAACAATGAGCAGTTCTTC. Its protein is CASSYPSGTHNNEQFF.

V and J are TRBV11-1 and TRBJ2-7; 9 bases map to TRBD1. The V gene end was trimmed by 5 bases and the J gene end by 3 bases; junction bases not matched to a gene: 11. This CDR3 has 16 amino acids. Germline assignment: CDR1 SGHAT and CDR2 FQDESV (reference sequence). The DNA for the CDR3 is TGTGCCAGCAGCGTAAGACCCGGGACAGGGATCTACGAGCAGTACTTC. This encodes CASSVRPGTGIYEQYF.

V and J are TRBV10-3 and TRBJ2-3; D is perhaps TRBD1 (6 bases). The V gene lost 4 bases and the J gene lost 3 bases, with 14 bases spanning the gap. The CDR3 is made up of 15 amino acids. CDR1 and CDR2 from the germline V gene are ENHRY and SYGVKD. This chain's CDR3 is CAISGPRGRTDTQYF. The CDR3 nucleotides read TGTGCCATCAGTGGACCGAGGGGGAGAACAGATACGCAGTATTTT.

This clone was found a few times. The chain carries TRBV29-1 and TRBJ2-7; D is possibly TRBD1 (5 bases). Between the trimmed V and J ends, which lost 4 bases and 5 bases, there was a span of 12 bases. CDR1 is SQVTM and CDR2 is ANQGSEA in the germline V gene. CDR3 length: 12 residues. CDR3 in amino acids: CSVVTGFDEQYF. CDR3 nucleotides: TGCAGCGTTGTCACAGGCTTTGACGAGCAGTACTTC.

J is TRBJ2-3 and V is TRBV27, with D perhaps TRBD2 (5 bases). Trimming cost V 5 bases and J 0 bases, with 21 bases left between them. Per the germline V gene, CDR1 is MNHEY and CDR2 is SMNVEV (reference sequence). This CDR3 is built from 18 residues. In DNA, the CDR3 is TGTGCCAGCAGTCGAAGTCTCGTTGCGGGTCTTAGCACAGATACGCAGTATTTT. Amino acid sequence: CASSRSLVAGLSTDTQYF.

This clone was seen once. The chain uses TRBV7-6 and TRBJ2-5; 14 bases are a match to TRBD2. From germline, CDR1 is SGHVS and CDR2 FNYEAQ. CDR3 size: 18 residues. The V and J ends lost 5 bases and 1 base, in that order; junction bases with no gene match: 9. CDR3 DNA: TGTGCCAGCAGCCGAATACGGACTAGCGGGAGGCTCCAAGAGACCCAGTACTTC. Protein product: CASSRIRTSGRLQETQYF.

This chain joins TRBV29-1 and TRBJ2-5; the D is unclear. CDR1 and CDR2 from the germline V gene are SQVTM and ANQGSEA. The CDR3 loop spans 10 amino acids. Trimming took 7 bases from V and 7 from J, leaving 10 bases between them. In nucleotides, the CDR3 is TGCAGCGCGGGCGGCGGGACCCAGTACTTC. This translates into CSAGGGTQYF.

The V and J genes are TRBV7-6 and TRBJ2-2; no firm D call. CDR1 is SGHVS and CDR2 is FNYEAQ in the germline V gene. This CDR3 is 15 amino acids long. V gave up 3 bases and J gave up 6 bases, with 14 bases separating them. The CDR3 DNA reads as TGTGCCAGCAGCTTTCAGGACCTCCCCCCCGGGGAGCTGTTTTTT. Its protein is CASSFQDLPPGELFF.

CDR3 in DNA: TGTGCCAGCTCGCCAAGCTTAAGCTATGGCTACACCTTC. This sequence encodes CASSPSLSYGYTF. The chain employs TRBV7-9 and TRBJ1-2; D is uncertain. The CDR3 has 13 amino acids. The germline CDR1 and CDR2 sequences are SEHNR and FQNEAQ (reference sequence). The V end was cut by 8 bases, the J end by 4 bases, with 14 bases between.

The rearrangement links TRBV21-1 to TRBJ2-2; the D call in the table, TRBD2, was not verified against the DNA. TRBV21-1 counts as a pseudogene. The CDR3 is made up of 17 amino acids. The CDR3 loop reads CASPSPRLAGVTGELFF. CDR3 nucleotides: TGTGCCAGCCCCTCGCCCCGACTAGCGGGAGTTACCGGGGAGCTGTTTTTT.

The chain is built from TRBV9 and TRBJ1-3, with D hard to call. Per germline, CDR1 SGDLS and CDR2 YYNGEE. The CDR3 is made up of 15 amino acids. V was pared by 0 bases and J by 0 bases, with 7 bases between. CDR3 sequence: CASSVEPGSGNTIYF. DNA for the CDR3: TGTGCCAGCAGCGTAGAGCCTGGCTCTGGAAACACCATATATTTT.